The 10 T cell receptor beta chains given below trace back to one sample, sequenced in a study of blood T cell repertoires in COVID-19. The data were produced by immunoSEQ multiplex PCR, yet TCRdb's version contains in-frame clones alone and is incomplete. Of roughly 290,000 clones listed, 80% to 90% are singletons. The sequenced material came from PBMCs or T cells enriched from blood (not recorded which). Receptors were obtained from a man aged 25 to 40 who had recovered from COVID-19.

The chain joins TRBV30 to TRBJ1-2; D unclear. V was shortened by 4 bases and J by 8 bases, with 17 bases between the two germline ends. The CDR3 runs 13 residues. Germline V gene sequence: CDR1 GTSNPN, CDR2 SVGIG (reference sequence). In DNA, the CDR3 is TGTGCCTGGATAGCGTCTAACAGTGAAGGCTACACCTTC. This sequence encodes CAWIASNSEGYTF.

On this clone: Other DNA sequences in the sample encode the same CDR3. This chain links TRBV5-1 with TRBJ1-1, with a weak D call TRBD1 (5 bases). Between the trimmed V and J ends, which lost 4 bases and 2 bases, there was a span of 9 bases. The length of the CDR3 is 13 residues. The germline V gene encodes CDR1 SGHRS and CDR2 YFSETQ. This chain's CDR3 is CASSPTGNTEAFF. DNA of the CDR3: TGCGCCAGCAGCCCCACAGGCAACACTGAAGCTTTCTTT.

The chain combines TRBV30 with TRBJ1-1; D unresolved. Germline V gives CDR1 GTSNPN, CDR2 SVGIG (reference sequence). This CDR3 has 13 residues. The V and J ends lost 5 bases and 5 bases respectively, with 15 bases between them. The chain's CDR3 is CAWVRGVDTEAFF. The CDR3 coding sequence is TGTGCCTGGGTTCGGGGAGTGGATACTGAAGCTTTCTTT.

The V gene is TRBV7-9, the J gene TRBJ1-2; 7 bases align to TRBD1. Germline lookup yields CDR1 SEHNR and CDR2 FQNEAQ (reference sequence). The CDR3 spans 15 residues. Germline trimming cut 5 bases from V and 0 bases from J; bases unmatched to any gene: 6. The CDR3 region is CASSPPGTANYGYTF. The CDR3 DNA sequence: TGTGCCAGCAGCCCTCCCGGGACAGCTAACTATGGCTACACCTTC.

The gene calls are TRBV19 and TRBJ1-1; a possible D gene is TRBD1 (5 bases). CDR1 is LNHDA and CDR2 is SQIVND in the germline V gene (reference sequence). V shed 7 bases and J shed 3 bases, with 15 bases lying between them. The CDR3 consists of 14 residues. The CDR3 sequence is CASMSGQGDTEAFF. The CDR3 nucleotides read TGTGCCAGTATGAGCGGGCAGGGTGACACTGAAGCTTTCTTT.

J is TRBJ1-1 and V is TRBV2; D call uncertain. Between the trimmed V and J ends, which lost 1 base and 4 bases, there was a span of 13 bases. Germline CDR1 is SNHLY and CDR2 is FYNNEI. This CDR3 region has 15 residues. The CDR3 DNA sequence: TGTGCCAGCAGTGAAGTCAGGCCCCACGGCACTGAAGCTTTCTTT. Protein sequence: CASSEVRPHGTEAFF.

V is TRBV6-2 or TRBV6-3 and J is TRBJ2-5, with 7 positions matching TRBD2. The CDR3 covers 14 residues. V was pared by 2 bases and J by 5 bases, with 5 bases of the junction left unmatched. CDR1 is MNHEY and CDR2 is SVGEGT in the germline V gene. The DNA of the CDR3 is TGTGCCAGCAGTTACGGGCTAGCGGTCGAGACCCAGTACTTC. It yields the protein CASSYGLAVETQYF.

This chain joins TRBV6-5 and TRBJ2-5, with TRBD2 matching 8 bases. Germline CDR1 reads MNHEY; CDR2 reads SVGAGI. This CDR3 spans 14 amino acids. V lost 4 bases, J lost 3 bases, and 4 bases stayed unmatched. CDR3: CASSSWTSKETQYF. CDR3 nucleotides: TGTGCCAGCAGTTCCTGGACTAGCAAAGAGACCCAGTACTTC.

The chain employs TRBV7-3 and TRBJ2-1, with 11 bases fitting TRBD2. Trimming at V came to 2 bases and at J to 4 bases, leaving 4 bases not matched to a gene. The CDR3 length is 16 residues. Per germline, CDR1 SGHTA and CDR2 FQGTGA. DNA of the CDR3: TGTGCCAGCAGCTTACTAGCGGGGGGTATTTACAATGAGCAGTTCTTC. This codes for CASSLLAGGIYNEQFF. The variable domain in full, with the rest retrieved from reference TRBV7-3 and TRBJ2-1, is GAGVSQTPSNKVTEKGKYVELRCDPISGHTALYWYRQSLGQGPEFLIYFQGTGAADDSGLPNDRFFAVRPEGSVSTLKIQRTERGDSAVYLCASSLLAGGIYNEQFFGPGTRLTVL.

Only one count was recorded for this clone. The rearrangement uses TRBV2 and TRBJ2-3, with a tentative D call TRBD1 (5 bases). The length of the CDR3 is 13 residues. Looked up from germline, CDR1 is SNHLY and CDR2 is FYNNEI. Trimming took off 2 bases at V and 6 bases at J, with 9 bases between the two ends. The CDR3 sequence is CASSEQGGDTQYF. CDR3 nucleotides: TGTGCCAGCAGTGAACAGGGTGGCGATACGCAGTATTTT.